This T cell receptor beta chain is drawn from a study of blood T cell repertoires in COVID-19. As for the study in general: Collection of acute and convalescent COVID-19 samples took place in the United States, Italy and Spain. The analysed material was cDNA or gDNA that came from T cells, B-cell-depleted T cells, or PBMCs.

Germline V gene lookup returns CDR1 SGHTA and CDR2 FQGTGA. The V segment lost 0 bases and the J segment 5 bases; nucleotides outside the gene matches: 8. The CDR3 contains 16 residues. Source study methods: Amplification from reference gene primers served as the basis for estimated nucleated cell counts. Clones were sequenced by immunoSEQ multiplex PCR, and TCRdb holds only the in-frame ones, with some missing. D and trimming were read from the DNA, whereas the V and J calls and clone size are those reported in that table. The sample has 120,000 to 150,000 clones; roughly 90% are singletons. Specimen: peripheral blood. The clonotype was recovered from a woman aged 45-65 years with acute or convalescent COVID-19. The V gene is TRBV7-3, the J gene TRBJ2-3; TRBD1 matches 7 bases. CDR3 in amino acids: CASSLTGQGVGDTQYF. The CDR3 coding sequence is TGTGCCAGCAGCTTAACGGGCCAGGGGGTGGGAGATACGCAGTATTTT. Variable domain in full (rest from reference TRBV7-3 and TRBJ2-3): GAGVSQTPSNKVTEKGKYVELRCDPISGHTALYWYRQSLGQGPEFLIYFQGTGAADDSGLPNDRFFAVRPEGSVSTLKIQRTERGDSAVYLCASSLTGQGVGDTQYFGPGTRLTVL.